This TCR beta chain was retrieved from a study of blood T cells in healthy people across ages. About the study: With template switching, about one barcoded beta molecule was captured per two T cells.

The junction had 17 bases not matched to a gene; V was cut back by 7 bases and J by 5 bases. The CDR3 contains 16 residues. Germline CDR1 reads MNHEY; CDR2 reads SVGEGT. Sample-barcoded 5' priming and a J-beta primer mix drove a second PCR of about 6 to 12 cycles. Each single sample gave us at least 2.5 million CDR3-containing paired-end reads. In TCRdb, the 5' RACE reads were re-called with MiXCR into one record per CDR3 protein. The data hold about 1,800,000 distinct CDR3 sequences, with under 30% observed a single time. No fewer than 7 million PBMCs went into each sample. The source of this sequence is a woman aged 25 to 39 in good health. The J gene is TRBJ2-7, the V gene TRBV6-2 or TRBV6-3; 7 nucleotides align to TRBD2. Sequencing input: blood. Here the CDR3 reads CASNELVGGKIDEQYF. CDR3 nucleotides: TGTGCCAGCAACGAACTAGTGGGAGGGAAAATTGACGAGCAGTACTTC.